This T cell receptor (beta chain) was recovered during a study of cytomegalovirus exposure and HLA in healthy donors. Study-wide points: The authors excluded some V segments, including TRBV6-2 and TRBV6-3, as indistinguishable.

Germline V lookup: CDR1 SGHDT, CDR2 YYEEEE. The CDR3 is 17 residues long. Trimming pared 1 base from V and 0 bases from J, leaving 11 bases between. As to this clone: Its cognate antigen is unknown.

Researchers ran the PCR with 60 Vbeta and 13 Jbeta primers. The protocol was immunoSEQ multiplex PCR, while the TCRdb copy is restricted to in-frame clones and leaves out a portion. Counted here are some 90,000 clones, 80% to 90% occurring once; the ten biggest clones make up 1.4% to 1.5%. J is TRBJ1-6 and V is TRBV5-6; D unclear. The sequenced sample was PBMCs. This clonotype originated in a man aged 40-55 years in good health and CMV-seronegative. CDR3 DNA: TGTGCCAGCAGCTTGCGGCACCCTAGCTCCTATAATTCACCCCTCCACTTT. This translates into CASSLRHPSSYNSPLHF.